The next 4 T cell receptor beta chains were all read from a single sample in a study of CXCR3-negative and CXCR3-positive naive CD8 T cells. The libraries of TRB cDNA were prepared using 5' RACE with UMI labels. TCRdb reprocessed the 5' RACE reads and stores each CDR3 protein as one record, lacking DNA. This repertoire includes 48,000 or so distinct CDR3 sequences. Sequences were obtained from memory CD8+ T cells from blood. These receptors all come from a human donor in good health. Some clones in this sample may be carry-over from other donors' samples.

V gene TRBV5-1 combines with J gene TRBJ2-7; TCRdb outputs TRBD1, but without DNA this stays unchecked. CDR1 SGHRS and CDR2 YFSETQ come from the germline V gene. This CDR3 contains 14 residues. CDR3 sequence: CASSFGQFSYEQYF. Full variable domain (outside the CDR3, taken from reference TRBV5-1 and TRBJ2-7): KAGVTQTPRYLIKTRGQQVTLSCSPISGHRSVSWYQQTPGQGLQFLFEYFSETQRNKGNFPGRFSGRQFSNSRSEMNVSTLELGDSALYLCASSFGQFSYEQYFGPGTRLTVT.

The chain recombines TRBV18 with TRBJ2-5; TCRdb's assignment of TRBD1 cannot be checked, as there is no DNA. The CDR3 length is 14 residues. Germline CDR1 is KGHSH and CDR2 is LQKENI. CDR3: CASSPPGAEETQYF.

This chain links TRBV9 with TRBJ2-1. CDR3 length: 13 amino acids. The germline V gene encodes CDR1 SGDLS and CDR2 YYNGEE. CDR3 sequence reads: CASSLIWGNEQFF.

The genes are TRBV29-1 and TRBJ2-1; the TRBD2 assignment by TCRdb is unverifiable without DNA. The CDR3 sequence is 17 residues long. Germline CDR1 SQVTM, CDR2 ANQGSEA. CDR3 protein: CSVVDPSGGPTYNEQFF.